The T cell receptor (beta chain) described here comes from a study of tumor and adjacent non-tumor tissue in lung cancer. Across the whole study: Around 4.5 million productive TCRbeta reads were obtained per sample on average. The study's findings and limits: Tumor repertoires had a smaller top 100 clone share than normal lung. Tumor tissue had significantly higher TCR diversity than normal lung.

The library came from three nested PCR rounds adapted from ARM-PCR protocols. A single record per CDR3 protein comes from TCRdb applying MiXCR to the multiplex PCR reads. This table holds roughly 120,000 distinct CDR3 sequences, about 61% found once. J lost 6 bases, V lost 6 bases, and 9 bases had no gene match. The CDR3 sequence is 15 residues long. The germline CDR1 and CDR2 sequences are SGHNT and YENEEA. By share, this clonotype ranks as medium-sized. Its antigen is still unknown. This sample's RNA came from whole unsorted tissue. This non-tumor lung sample came from over 3 cm beyond the tumor edge.

Sequencing was done on a sample of distant non-tumor lung tissue. The chain uses TRBV11-3 and TRBJ2-2, with 8 bases aligning to TRBD2. The source is a man between 60 and 70 years old with non-small cell lung cancer. Written as DNA, the CDR3 is TGTGCCAGCAGTCCACGACTAGCGATGGCCGGGGAGCTGTTTTTT. Amino acid sequence: CASSPRLAMAGELFF.